This TCR beta chain was captured in a study of T cell repertoires in cytomegalovirus infection. Study-wide context: A matching HLA type, together with CMV infection, was signaled by public TCR beta signatures. Study-wide results and caveats: CMV-specific HLA-C-restricted TCR beta clonotypes dominated the ex vivo response. Cumulated frequencies of public TCR beta families served to identify carriers of CMV plus the relevant HLA.

This clonotype was recorded many times. What it recognizes is unknown. TCRdb re-derived calls from the reads in MiXCR, one entry per CDR3 protein. Of approximately 470,000 distinct CDR3 sequences in the sample, under 55% were seen once. The sample consisted of cultured PBMCs, taken from culture after CMV antigen stimulation. The TCR originated in a human donor in good health (CMV status not recorded). Some clones in this sample may be carry-over from other donors' samples.

CDR3 in DNA: TGTGCCAGCAGCTCATTCGCGACAGGGGGTTCCTACGAGCAGTACTTC. This encodes CASSSFATGGSYEQYF. The genes are TRBV7-2 and TRBJ2-7; 9 positions match TRBD1. The trim removed 4 bases at V and 1 base at J, leaving 8 bases unmatched. Germline loops: CDR1 SGHTA, CDR2 FQGNSA. The CDR3 is 16 amino acids.